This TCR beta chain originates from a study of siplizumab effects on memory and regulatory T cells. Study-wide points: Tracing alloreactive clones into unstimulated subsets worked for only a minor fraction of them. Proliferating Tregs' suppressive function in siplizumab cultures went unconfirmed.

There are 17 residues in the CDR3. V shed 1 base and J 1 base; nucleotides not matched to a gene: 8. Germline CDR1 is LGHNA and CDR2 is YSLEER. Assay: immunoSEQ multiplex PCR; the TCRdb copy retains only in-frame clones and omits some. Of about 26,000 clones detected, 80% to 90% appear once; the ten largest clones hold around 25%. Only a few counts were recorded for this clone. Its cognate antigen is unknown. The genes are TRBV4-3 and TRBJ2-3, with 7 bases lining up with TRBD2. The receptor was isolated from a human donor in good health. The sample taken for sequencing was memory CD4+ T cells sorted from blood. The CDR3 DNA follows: TGCGCCAGCAGCCAAGGTTCATTTCGGGAGGGCACAGATACGCAGTATTTT. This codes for CASSQGSFREGTDTQYF.